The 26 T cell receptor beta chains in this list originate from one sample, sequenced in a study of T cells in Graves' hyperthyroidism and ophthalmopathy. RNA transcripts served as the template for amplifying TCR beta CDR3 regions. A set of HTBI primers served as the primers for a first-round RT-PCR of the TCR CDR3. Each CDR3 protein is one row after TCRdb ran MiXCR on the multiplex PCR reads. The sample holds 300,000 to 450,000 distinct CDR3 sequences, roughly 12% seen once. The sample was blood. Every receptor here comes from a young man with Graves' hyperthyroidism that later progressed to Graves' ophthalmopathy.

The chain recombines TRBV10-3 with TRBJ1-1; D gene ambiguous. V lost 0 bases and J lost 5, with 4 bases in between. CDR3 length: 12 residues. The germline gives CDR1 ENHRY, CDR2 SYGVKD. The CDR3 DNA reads TGTGCCATCAGTGAGTCGGCGACTGAAGCTTTCTTT. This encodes CAISESATEAFF.

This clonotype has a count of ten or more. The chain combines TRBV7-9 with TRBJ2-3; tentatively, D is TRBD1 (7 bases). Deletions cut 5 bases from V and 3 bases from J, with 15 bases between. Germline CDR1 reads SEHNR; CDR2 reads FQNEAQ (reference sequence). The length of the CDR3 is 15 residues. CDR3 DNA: TGTGCCAGCAGCCTTTGGAGGGGGCCGACAGATACGCAGTATTTT. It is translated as CASSLWRGPTDTQYF.

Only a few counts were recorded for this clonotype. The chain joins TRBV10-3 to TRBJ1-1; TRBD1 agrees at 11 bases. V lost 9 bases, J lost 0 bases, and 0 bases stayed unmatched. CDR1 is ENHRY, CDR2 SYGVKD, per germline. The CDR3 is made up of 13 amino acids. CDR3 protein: CAMGQGVNTEAFF. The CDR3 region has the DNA TGTGCCATGGGACAGGGGGTGAACACTGAAGCTTTCTTT.

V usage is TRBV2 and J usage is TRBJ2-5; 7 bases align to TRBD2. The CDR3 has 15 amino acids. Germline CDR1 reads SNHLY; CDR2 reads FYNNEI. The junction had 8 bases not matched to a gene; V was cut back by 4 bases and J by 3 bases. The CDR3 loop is CASSVSGRVEETQYF. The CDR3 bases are TGTGCCAGCAGTGTTTCAGGGAGGGTCGAAGAGACCCAGTACTTC.

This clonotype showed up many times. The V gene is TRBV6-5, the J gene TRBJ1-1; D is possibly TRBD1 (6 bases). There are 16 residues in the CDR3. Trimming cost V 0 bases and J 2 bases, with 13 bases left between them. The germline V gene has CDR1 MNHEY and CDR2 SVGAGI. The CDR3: CASSYSPTGANTEAFF. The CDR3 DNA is TGTGCCAGCAGTTACTCTCCGACAGGTGCAAACACTGAAGCTTTCTTT.

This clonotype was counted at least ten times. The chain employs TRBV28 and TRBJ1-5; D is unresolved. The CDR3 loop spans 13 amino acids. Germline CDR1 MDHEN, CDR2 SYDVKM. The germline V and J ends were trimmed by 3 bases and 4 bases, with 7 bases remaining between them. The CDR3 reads CASSFLVNQPQHF. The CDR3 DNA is TGTGCCAGCAGTTTCCTCGTAAATCAGCCCCAGCATTTT. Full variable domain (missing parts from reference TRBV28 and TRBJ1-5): DVKVTQSSRYLVKRTGEKVFLECVQDMDHENMFWYRQDPGLGLRLIYFSYDVKMKEKGDIPEGYSVSREKKERFSLILESASTNQTSMYLCASSFLVNQPQHFGDGTRLSIL.

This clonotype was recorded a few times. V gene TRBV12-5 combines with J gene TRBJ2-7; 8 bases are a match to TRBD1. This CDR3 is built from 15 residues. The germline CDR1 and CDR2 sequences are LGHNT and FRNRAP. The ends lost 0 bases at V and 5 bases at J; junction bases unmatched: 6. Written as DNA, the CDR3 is TGTGCTAGTGGTTTGGTCGGACAGGGTGGGCACGAGCAGTACTTC. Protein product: CASGLVGQGGHEQYF.

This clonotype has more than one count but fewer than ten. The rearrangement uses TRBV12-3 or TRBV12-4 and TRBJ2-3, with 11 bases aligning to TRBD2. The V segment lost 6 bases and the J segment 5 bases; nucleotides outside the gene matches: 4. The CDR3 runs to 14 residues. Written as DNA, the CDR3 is TGTGCCAGCAGACTGACTAGCGGGGAAGATACGCAGTATTTT. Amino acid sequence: CASRLTSGEDTQYF.

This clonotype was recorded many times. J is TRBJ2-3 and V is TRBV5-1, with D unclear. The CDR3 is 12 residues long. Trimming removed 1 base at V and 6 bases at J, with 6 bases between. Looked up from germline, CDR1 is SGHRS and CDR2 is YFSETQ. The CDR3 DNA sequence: TGCGCCAGCAGCTTGTTGGACGATACGCAGTATTTT. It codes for CASSLLDDTQYF.

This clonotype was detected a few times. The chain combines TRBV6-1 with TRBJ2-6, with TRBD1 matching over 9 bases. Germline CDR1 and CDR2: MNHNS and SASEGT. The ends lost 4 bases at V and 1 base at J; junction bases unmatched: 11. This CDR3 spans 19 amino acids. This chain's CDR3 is CASSGIVTGGASGANVLTF. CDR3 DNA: TGTGCCAGCAGTGGGATAGTAACAGGGGGCGCGTCTGGGGCCAACGTCCTGACTTTC.

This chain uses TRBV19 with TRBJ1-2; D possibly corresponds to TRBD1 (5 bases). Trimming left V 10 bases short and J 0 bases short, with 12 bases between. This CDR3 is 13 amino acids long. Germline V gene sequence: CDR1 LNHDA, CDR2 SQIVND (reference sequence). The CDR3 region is CATSGQANYGYTF. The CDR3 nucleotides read TGTGCCACCTCAGGGCAAGCTAACTATGGCTACACCTTC.

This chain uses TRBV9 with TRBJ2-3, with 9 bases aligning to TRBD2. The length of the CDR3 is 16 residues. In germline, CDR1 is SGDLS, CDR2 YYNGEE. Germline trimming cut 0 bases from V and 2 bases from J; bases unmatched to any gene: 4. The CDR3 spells CASSVAAGGPTDTQYF. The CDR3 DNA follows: TGTGCCAGCAGCGTAGCTGCGGGGGGGCCCACAGATACGCAGTATTTT. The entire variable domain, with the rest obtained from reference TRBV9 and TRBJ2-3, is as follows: DSGVTQTPKHLITATGQRVTLRCSPRSGDLSVYWYQQSLDQGLQFLIQYYNGEERAKGNILERFSAQQFPDLHSELNLSSLELGDSALYFCASSVAAGGPTDTQYFGPGTRLTVL.

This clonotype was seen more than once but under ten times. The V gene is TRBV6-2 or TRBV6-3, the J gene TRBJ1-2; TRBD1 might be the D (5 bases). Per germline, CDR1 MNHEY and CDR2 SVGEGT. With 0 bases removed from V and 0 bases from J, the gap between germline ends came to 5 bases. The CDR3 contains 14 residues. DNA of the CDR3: TGTGCCAGCAGTTACTCGACAGCTAACTATGGCTACACCTTC. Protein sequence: CASSYSTANYGYTF.

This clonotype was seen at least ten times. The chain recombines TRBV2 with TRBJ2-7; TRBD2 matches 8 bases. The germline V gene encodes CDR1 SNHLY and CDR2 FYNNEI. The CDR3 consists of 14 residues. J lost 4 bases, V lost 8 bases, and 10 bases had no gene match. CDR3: CASGGLAGVYEQYF. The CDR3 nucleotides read TGTGCCAGCGGAGGGCTAGCGGGCGTTTACGAGCAGTACTTC.

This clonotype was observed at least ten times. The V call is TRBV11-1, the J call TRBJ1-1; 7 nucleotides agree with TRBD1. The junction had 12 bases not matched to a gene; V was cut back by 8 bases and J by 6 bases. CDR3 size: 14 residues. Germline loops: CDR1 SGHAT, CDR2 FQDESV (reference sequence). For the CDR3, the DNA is TGTGCCAGCGGCTATACCAGGGGGACCCCTGAAGCTTTCTTT. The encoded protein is CASGYTRGTPEAFF.

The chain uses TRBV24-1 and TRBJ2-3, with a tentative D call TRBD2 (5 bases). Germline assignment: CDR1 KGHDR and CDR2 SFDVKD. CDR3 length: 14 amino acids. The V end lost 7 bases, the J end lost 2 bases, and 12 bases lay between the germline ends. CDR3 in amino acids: CATRERGSTDTQYF. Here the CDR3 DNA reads TGTGCCACCAGGGAACGGGGATCCACAGATACGCAGTATTTT.

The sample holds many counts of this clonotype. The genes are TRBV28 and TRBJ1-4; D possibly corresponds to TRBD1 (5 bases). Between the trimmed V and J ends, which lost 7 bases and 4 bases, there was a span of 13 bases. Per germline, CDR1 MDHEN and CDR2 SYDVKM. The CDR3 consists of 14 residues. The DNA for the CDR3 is TGTGCCAGCAACAGGAGGGTTAATAATGAAAAACTGTTTTTT. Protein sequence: CASNRRVNNEKLFF.

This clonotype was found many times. For the CDR3, the DNA is TGTGCCAGCAGTTACGGTCCGACAGGAGGGAATGAGCAGTTCTTC. This codes for CASSYGPTGGNEQFF. The chain uses TRBV6-2 or TRBV6-3 and TRBJ2-1; D may correspond to TRBD1 or TRBD2 (6 bases each). This CDR3 is 15 amino acids long. CDR1 is MNHEY and CDR2 is SVGEGT in the germline V gene. Trimming cost V 2 bases and J 7 bases, with 15 bases left between them.

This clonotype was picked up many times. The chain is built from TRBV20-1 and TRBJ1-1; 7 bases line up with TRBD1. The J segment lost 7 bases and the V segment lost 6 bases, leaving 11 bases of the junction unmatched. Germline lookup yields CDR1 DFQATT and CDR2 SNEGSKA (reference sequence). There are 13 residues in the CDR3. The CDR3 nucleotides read TGCAGTGCCAATCCCACAGGGGACGGTGAAGCTTTCTTT. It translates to CSANPTGDGEAFF.

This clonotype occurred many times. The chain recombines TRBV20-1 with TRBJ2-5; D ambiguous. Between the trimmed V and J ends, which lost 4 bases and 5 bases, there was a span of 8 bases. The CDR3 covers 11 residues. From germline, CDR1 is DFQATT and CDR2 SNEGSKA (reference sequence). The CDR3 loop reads CSATTRETQYF. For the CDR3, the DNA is TGCAGTGCTACTACCCGCGAGACCCAGTACTTC.

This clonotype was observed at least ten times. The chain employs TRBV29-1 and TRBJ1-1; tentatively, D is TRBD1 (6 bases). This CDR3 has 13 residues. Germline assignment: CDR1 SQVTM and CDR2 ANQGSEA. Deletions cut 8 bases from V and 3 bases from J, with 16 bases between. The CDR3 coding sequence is TGCAGCACAACAGGGCACGCGGACACTGAAGCTTTCTTT. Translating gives CSTTGHADTEAFF. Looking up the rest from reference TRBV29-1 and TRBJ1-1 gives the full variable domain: SAVISQKPSRDICQRGTSLTIQCQVDSQVTMMFWYRQQPGQSLTLIATANQGSEATYESGFVIDKFPISRPNLTFSTLTVSNMSPEDSSIYLCSTTGHADTEAFFGQGTRLTVV.

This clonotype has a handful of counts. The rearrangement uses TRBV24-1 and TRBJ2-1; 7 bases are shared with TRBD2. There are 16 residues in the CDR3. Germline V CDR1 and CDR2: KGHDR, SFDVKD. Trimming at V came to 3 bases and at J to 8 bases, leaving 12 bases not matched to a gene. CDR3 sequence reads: CATSDSGTPLTYEQFF. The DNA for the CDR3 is TGTGCCACCAGTGATAGCGGGACTCCCCTTACATATGAGCAGTTCTTC.

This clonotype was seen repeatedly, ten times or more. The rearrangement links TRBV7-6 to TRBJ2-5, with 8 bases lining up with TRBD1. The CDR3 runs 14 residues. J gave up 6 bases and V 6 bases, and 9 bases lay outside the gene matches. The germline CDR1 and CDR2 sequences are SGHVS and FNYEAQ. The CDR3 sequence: CASRTDTGGQTQYF. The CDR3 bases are TGTGCCAGCAGGACTGACACAGGGGGGCAGACCCAGTACTTC.

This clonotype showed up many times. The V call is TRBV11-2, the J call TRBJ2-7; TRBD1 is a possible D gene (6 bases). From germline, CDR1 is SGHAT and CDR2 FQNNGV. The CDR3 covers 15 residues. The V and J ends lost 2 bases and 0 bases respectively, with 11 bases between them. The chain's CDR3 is CASSLRQGISYEQYF. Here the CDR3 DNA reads TGTGCCAGCAGCTTAAGGCAGGGGATCTCCTACGAGCAGTACTTC. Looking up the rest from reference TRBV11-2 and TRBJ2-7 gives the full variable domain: EAGVAQSPRYKIIEKRQSVAFWCNPISGHATLYWYQQILGQGPKLLIQFQNNGVVDDSQLPKDRFSAERLKGVDSTLKIQPAKLEDSAVYLCASSLRQGISYEQYFGPGTRLTVT.

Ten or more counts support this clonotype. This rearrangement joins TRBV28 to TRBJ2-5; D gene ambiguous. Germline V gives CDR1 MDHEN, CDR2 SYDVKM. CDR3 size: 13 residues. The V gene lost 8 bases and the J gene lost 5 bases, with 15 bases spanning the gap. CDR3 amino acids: CASLRPPGETQYF. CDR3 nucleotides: TGTGCCAGCTTGCGCCCTCCCGGGGAGACCCAGTACTTC.

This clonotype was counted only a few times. CDR3 amino acids: CSARESSRHGEVGTDTQYF. The CDR3 DNA follows: TGCAGTGCTAGAGAGTCCTCCAGACACGGGGAGGTTGGCACAGATACGCAGTATTTT. The V and J genes are TRBV20-1 and TRBJ2-3, with D maybe TRBD2 (6 bases). The CDR3 length is 19 residues. Germline values: CDR1 DFQATT, CDR2 SNEGSKA (reference sequence). Trimming took off 0 bases at V and 1 base at J, with 23 bases between the two ends.